A single sample gave rise to the 31 T cell receptor beta chains below, sequenced in a study of cytomegalovirus exposure and HLA in healthy donors. PCR primers comprised 60 Vbeta and 13 Jbeta primers. Generated by immunoSEQ multiplex PCR, the TCRdb table keeps only in-frame clones and is missing some. Among 140,000 or so clones listed, around three quarters were seen once. What was sequenced was PBMCs. The receptor source for this set is a man aged 35 to 55 in good health and CMV-seronegative.

V usage is TRBV29-1 and J usage is TRBJ1-2; 9 bases align to TRBD1. Germline CDR1 is SQVTM and CDR2 is ANQGSEA. After removal of 4 bases from V and 8 bases from J, the junction contained 11 bases not matched to a gene. This CDR3 contains 14 residues. For the CDR3, the DNA is TGCAGCGTTGGTAACCGGGACAGGGTCGGAGGCTACACCTTC. Its protein product is CSVGNRDRVGGYTF.

The chain couples TRBV6-1 to TRBJ1-2; weak D call: TRBD1 (5 bases). This CDR3 has 14 residues. Trimming took off 0 bases at V and 8 bases at J, with 13 bases between the two ends. CDR1 is MNHNS, CDR2 SASEGT, per germline. The CDR3 loop is CASSEAGWAGGYTF. The CDR3 bases are TGTGCCAGCAGTGAAGCAGGGTGGGCAGGGGGCTACACCTTC.

The table lists this clone with a count of one. The CDR3 nucleotides are TGTGCCAGCAGCTACCTGATTGGACAGGGGGTCGATGGCTACACCTTC. It translates to CASSYLIGQGVDGYTF. The chain employs TRBV7-6 and TRBJ1-2; 10 nucleotides line up with TRBD1. Trimming cost V 4 bases and J 6 bases; bases outside gene matches: 11. The CDR3 spans 16 residues. CDR1 and CDR2 (germline): SGHVS, FNYEAQ. Based on the CDR3 plus reference TRBV7-6 and TRBJ1-2, the full variable domain is GAGVSQSPRYKVTKRGQDVALRCDPISGHVSLYWYRQALGQGPEFLTYFNYEAQQDKSGLPNDRFSAERPEGSISTLTIQRTEQRDSAMYRCASSYLIGQGVDGYTFGSGTRLTVV.

The chain carries TRBV27 and TRBJ2-7; TRBD1 agrees at 7 bases. This CDR3 comprises 15 residues. Germline CDR1 and CDR2: MNHEY and SMNVEV (reference sequence). J lost 3 bases, V lost 0 bases, and 5 bases had no gene match. DNA of the CDR3: TGTGCCAGCAGTTTATCGGGACAGCCCATCTACGAGCAGTACTTC. Protein product: CASSLSGQPIYEQYF.

The rearrangement joins TRBV5-1 to TRBJ2-7; TRBD2 matches 11 bases. V shed 6 bases, J shed 2 bases, and the junction held 16 bases outside the gene matches. The germline gives CDR1 SGHRS, CDR2 YFSETQ. The CDR3 covers 18 residues. The CDR3 loop is CASTWDPQTSGIPYEQYF. In DNA form, the CDR3 reads TGCGCCAGCACTTGGGACCCCCAGACTAGCGGGATCCCCTACGAGCAGTACTTC.

For the CDR3, the DNA is TGCGCCAGCAGCCTGGGGGACACATATTACGAGCAGTACTTC. The encoded protein is CASSLGDTYYEQYF. The rearrangement links TRBV4-1 to TRBJ2-7; D possibly corresponds to TRBD1 (6 bases). CDR1 is MGHRA and CDR2 is YSYEKL in the germline V gene. The CDR3 is 14 amino acids. Trimming stripped 4 bases from V and 4 bases from J, with 14 bases between.

The chain links TRBV10-3 to TRBJ1-6; D perhaps matches TRBD1 (5 bases). There are 14 residues in the CDR3. Per germline, CDR1 ENHRY and CDR2 SYGVKD. The germline V and J ends were trimmed by 6 bases and 5 bases, with 11 bases remaining between them. CDR3 sequence reads: CAISRGEDNSPLHF. The DNA of the CDR3 is TGTGCCATCAGCCGGGGGGAGGATAATTCACCCCTCCACTTT.

This chain uses TRBV4-3 with TRBJ2-3, with 9 nucleotides matching TRBD2. J lost 4 bases, V lost 0 bases, and 5 bases had no gene match. Germline V gives CDR1 LGHNA, CDR2 YSLEER. The length of the CDR3 is 16 residues. The CDR3 protein is CASSQDFAGGPDTQYF. CDR3 nucleotides: TGCGCCAGCAGCCAAGATTTTGCGGGAGGGCCAGATACGCAGTATTTT.

The gene calls are TRBV5-5 and TRBJ2-6; 9 nucleotides agree with TRBD1. Germline loops: CDR1 SGHKS, CDR2 YYEKEE (reference sequence). This CDR3 is 16 amino acids long. V shed 3 bases, J shed 0 bases, and the junction held 1 base outside the gene matches. The DNA of the CDR3 is TGTGCCAGCAGCTCACAGGGGGCCTCTGGGGCCAACGTCCTGACTTTC. Residues: CASSSQGASGANVLTF.

The rearrangement links TRBV29-1 to TRBJ2-7; the match to TRBD1 covers 12 bases. The germline V gene encodes CDR1 SQVTM and CDR2 ANQGSEA. V trimming: 6 bases; J trimming: 3 bases; junction bases outside the gene matches: 9. This CDR3 is built from 15 residues. The CDR3 bases are TGCAGCGTCGTCGACCGGGACAGGGGGCTCTACGAGCAGTACTTC. Residues: CSVVDRDRGLYEQYF.

CDR3 bases: TGTGCCAGCAGTTATGACAGGGGGCCGAGCACTGAAGCTTTCTTT. Encoded protein: CASSYDRGPSTEAFF. The chain combines TRBV2 with TRBJ1-1; TRBD1 matches 10 bases. Germline-derived CDR1 and CDR2 are SNHLY and FYNNEI. The junction had 7 bases not matched to a gene; V was cut back by 5 bases and J by 4 bases. The CDR3 has 15 amino acids.

V gene TRBV5-1 combines with J gene TRBJ2-1, with D possibly TRBD2 on 5 matching bases. V shed 2 bases and J shed 6 bases, with 6 bases lying between them. The length of the CDR3 is 12 residues. The germline CDR1 and CDR2 sequences are SGHRS and YFSETQ. The CDR3 DNA sequence: TGCGCCAGCAGCTTCCGGGGCAATGAGCAGTTCTTC. It translates to CASSFRGNEQFF.

The chain joins TRBV9 to TRBJ2-3; 9 bases line up with TRBD2. After removal of 0 bases from V and 4 bases from J, the junction contained 6 bases not matched to a gene. The CDR3 length is 16 residues. Germline CDR1 and CDR2: SGDLS and YYNGEE. The CDR3 spells CASSVDSGGWSDTQYF. The CDR3 DNA reads TGTGCCAGCAGCGTAGACAGCGGGGGGTGGTCAGATACGCAGTATTTT.

This sequence joins TRBV19 and TRBJ2-7; possibly TRBD2 for D (5 bases). Deletions cut 4 bases from V and 6 bases from J, with 19 bases between. Germline lookup yields CDR1 LNHDA and CDR2 SQIVND (reference sequence). The CDR3 spans 15 residues. CDR3 nucleotides: TGTGCCAGTAGTAATTCCCCGGGAAACCTCTTCGAGCAGTACTTC. Its translation is CASSNSPGNLFEQYF.

This clone was counted only a few times. This chain connects TRBV19 to TRBJ2-3, with D possibly TRBD1 on 8 matching bases. Trimming shortened V by 9 bases and J by 1 base, and 17 bases separated the two germline ends. Germline-derived CDR1 and CDR2 are LNHDA and SQIVND (reference sequence). The CDR3 length is 15 residues. The CDR3 nucleotides read TGTGCCAGGAACAGGGGGGGGCAGGGCACAGATACGCAGTATTTT. This gives the protein CARNRGGQGTDTQYF.

The chain joins TRBV13 to TRBJ1-2, with a tentative D call TRBD1 (6 bases). Germline loops: CDR1 PRHDT, CDR2 FYEKMQ (reference sequence). The CDR3 loop spans 15 amino acids. V dropped 5 bases and J dropped 5 bases, with 18 bases sitting between them. The CDR3 nucleotides are TGTGCCAGCAGCGTATCCCTGGGGGCTCTATATGGCTACACCTTC. Its protein is CASSVSLGALYGYTF.

The chain recombines TRBV25-1 with TRBJ1-5; 10 nucleotides match TRBD1. Germline lookup yields CDR1 MGHDK and CDR2 SYGVNS. V trimming: 7 bases; J trimming: 2 bases; junction bases outside the gene matches: 14. The CDR3 consists of 18 residues. The CDR3 coding sequence is TGTGCCAGCACCAACCGGCGGGACAGGGGATTTTGCAATCAGCCCCAGCATTTT. Translating gives CASTNRRDRGFCNQPQHF.

This chain's CDR3 is CSARGSPEAFF. DNA of the CDR3: TGCAGTGCTAGAGGGAGCCCTGAAGCTTTCTTT. This rearrangement joins TRBV20-1 to TRBJ1-1; D is unclear. Germline CDR1 and CDR2: DFQATT and SNEGSKA (reference sequence). The germline V and J ends were trimmed by 1 base and 6 bases, with 6 bases remaining between them. The CDR3 has 11 residues.

There are a few counts of this clone. The V gene is TRBV4-1, the J gene TRBJ2-7; maybe TRBD2 (6 bases). The V gene lost 0 bases and the J gene lost 2 bases, with 17 bases spanning the gap. CDR1 and CDR2 from the germline V gene are MGHRA and YSYEKL. The CDR3 contains 17 residues. CDR3 DNA: TGCGCCAGCAGCCAAGATTCATTCCGGGACTTTGCCTACGAGCAGTACTTC. This sequence encodes CASSQDSFRDFAYEQYF.

The CDR3 protein is CASSQDRRDTENSPLHF. DNA for the CDR3: TGTGCCAGCAGCCAAGATCGTCGGGACACGGAGAATTCACCCCTCCACTTT. The chain joins TRBV4-2 to TRBJ1-6; a possible D gene is TRBD1 (6 bases). CDR3 length: 17 amino acids. V lost 0 bases to trimming and J lost 7 bases, with 16 bases between them. Germline loops: CDR1 LGHNA, CDR2 YNFKEQ.

The chain recombines TRBV7-6 with TRBJ2-5; 8 bases agree with TRBD2. V shed 6 bases, J shed 5 bases, and the junction held 14 bases outside the gene matches. The CDR3 runs 16 residues. Germline CDR1 SGHVS, CDR2 FNYEAQ. CDR3 bases: TGTGCCAGCAGACCAAGGGGCGGGAGGAGGTGGGAGACCCAGTACTTC. Translating gives CASRPRGGRRWETQYF.

The V call is TRBV7-8, the J call TRBJ2-5; weak D call: TRBD1 (6 bases). CDR1 and CDR2 (germline): SGHVS, FQNEAQ. The CDR3 runs 15 residues. The V end was cut by 5 bases, the J end by 3 bases, with 16 bases between. The CDR3 protein is CASSPTGWVEETQYF. The CDR3 DNA follows: TGTGCCAGCAGCCCAACAGGGTGGGTGGAAGAGACCCAGTACTTC.

V is TRBV30 and J is TRBJ1-4, with D unclear. V was shortened by 4 bases and J by 5 bases, with 8 bases between the two germline ends. The germline CDR1 and CDR2 sequences are GTSNPN and SVGIG (reference sequence). CDR3 length: 12 amino acids. CDR3 loop: CAWKQNNEKLFF. DNA for the CDR3: TGTGCCTGGAAACAGAACAATGAAAAACTGTTTTTT.

This rearrangement joins TRBV2 to TRBJ2-7; TRBD1 might be the D (6 bases). CDR3 length: 13 amino acids. Germline CDR1 reads SNHLY; CDR2 reads FYNNEI. V was trimmed by 3 bases and J by 3 bases, leaving 9 bases between them. CDR3 DNA sequence: TGTGCCAGCAGTGATAGGACAGTCTACGAGCAGTACTTC. Protein: CASSDRTVYEQYF.

The rearrangement links TRBV5-5 to TRBJ2-7; 7 bases are shared with TRBD1. V shed 4 bases and J 4 bases; nucleotides not matched to a gene: 11. The CDR3 is 15 amino acids. The germline gives CDR1 SGHKS, CDR2 YYEKEE (reference sequence). The CDR3 DNA reads TGTGCCAGCAGCCTCTCGGAGACAGGGTCATACGAGCAGTACTTC. Its protein is CASSLSETGSYEQYF.

The chain joins TRBV5-1 to TRBJ2-1, with TRBD1 matching over 9 bases. This CDR3 has 14 amino acids. In germline, CDR1 is SGHRS, CDR2 YFSETQ. With 4 bases clipped from V and 9 bases from J, the junction kept 8 bases outside the gene matches. The CDR3 spells CASSPRTGVGEQFF. The CDR3, as DNA: TGCGCCAGCAGCCCGCGGACAGGGGTTGGTGAGCAGTTCTTC.

The chain employs TRBV7-2 and TRBJ2-5, with D unresolved. Germline assignment: CDR1 SGHTA and CDR2 FQGNSA. This CDR3 contains 14 residues. Trimming left V 5 bases short and J 1 base short, with 11 bases between. The CDR3, as DNA: TGTGCCAGCAGCCGAAGAGAGCTCCAAGAGACCCAGTACTTC. Amino acid sequence: CASSRRELQETQYF.

A note on this clone: This specimen includes other DNA sequences encoding the same CDR3. This chain connects TRBV7-2 to TRBJ2-7; TRBD2 agrees at 7 bases. V lost 0 bases and J lost 4; bases outside the gene matches: 0. Germline CDR1 reads SGHTA; CDR2 reads FQGNSA. The CDR3 contains 13 residues. CDR3 sequence (DNA): TGTGCCAGCAGCTTAGCGGGAGGGTACGAGCAGTACTTC. This translates into CASSLAGGYEQYF.

The V gene is TRBV27, the J gene TRBJ2-1, with 16 bases that match TRBD2. This CDR3 is 18 amino acids long. V dropped 8 bases and J dropped 6; count of bases not matched to a gene: 13. Germline CDR1 reads MNHEY; CDR2 reads SMNVEV (reference sequence). The CDR3 DNA follows: TGTGCCAGCGGCACCGGGACTAGCGGGAGGGCCGGGGGCAATGAGCAGTTCTTC. Its translation is CASGTGTSGRAGGNEQFF.

The V and J genes are TRBV10-3 and TRBJ2-1; 7 bases are a match to TRBD1. CDR1 and CDR2 from the germline V gene are ENHRY and SYGVKD. The CDR3 contains 14 residues. V lost 6 bases, J lost 6 bases, and 8 bases stayed unmatched. The CDR3 DNA sequence: TGTGCCATCAGATGGGGGACAGAAGGCAATGAGCAGTTCTTC. Protein sequence: CAIRWGTEGNEQFF.

The chain carries TRBV5-1 and TRBJ2-1; TRBD1 matches 7 bases. The CDR3 is made up of 15 amino acids. Germline CDR1 is SGHRS and CDR2 is YFSETQ. The J segment lost 8 bases and the V segment lost 0 bases, leaving 8 bases of the junction unmatched. CDR3 in amino acids: CASSLAGQITHEQFF. Written as DNA, the CDR3 is TGCGCCAGCAGCTTGGCGGGACAGATAACTCATGAGCAGTTCTTC. The full variable domain, in which reference TRBV5-1 and TRBJ2-1 provide the parts outside the CDR3, is KAGVTQTPRYLIKTRGQQVTLSCSPISGHRSVSWYQQTPGQGLQFLFEYFSETQRNKGNFPGRFSGRQFSNSRSEMNVSTLELGDSALYLCASSLAGQITHEQFFGPGTRLTVL.